These 7 T cell receptor beta chains were sequenced from one sample in a study of low-dose radiotherapy and immunotherapy resistance in tumors. Time point of the sample: before trial treatment. Both TCRalpha and TCRbeta chains were reverse transcribed with V-gene-specific primers. Using a constant-region primer together with a V-primer adapter, TCRs were subjected to 20 to 25 PCR cycles of amplification. TCRdb re-called the reads with MiXCR, one entry per CDR3 protein. The sample has around 99,000 distinct CDR3 sequences, 9.4% seen once. Material: PBMCs, obtained before treatment. The receptors come from a male donor with prostate cancer.

The sample holds one count of this clonotype. This chain uses TRBV5-5 with TRBJ2-1; 11 bases match TRBD2. The CDR3 totals 14 residues. Looked up from germline, CDR1 is SGHKS and CDR2 is YYEKEE (reference sequence). With V trimmed by 1 base and J by 8 bases, 2 bases remained unmatched. CDR3 region: CASSLTSGSYEQFF. CDR3 DNA: TGTGCCAGCAGCTTGACTAGCGGGAGCTATGAGCAGTTCTTC.

This clonotype was found many times. The rearrangement uses TRBV18 and TRBJ2-7, with D perhaps given as TRBD1 or TRBD2 (6 bases each). V shed 1 base and J shed 3 bases, with 7 bases lying between them. This CDR3 region has 13 residues. Germline V gene lookup returns CDR1 KGHSH and CDR2 LQKENI. CDR3 protein: CASSPQGGYEQYF. DNA for the CDR3: TGTGCCAGCTCACCACAGGGGGGCTACGAGCAGTACTTC.

This clonotype was seen a few times. A far more abundant clone sits one base away, making this likely a read error. The V gene is TRBV5-1, the J gene TRBJ2-7, with D possibly TRBD2 on 5 matching bases. This CDR3 comprises 14 residues. V gave up 4 bases and J gave up 7 bases, with 18 bases separating them. Looked up from germline, CDR1 is SGHRS and CDR2 is YFSETQ. The CDR3: CASSLADSYNEQYF. CDR3 DNA sequence: TGCGCCAGCAGCCTAGCTGATTCCTACAATGAGCAGTACTTC.

This clonotype was detected many times. V and J are TRBV6-2 or TRBV6-3 and TRBJ2-2; D is ambiguous. The CDR3 has 13 amino acids. Looked up from germline, CDR1 is MNHEY and CDR2 is SVGEGT. Between the trimmed V and J ends, which lost 7 bases and 4 bases, there was a span of 10 bases. CDR3 loop: CASNSLFTGELFF. The CDR3 DNA sequence: TGTGCCAGCAATTCGTTGTTCACCGGGGAGCTGTTTTTT.

In this sample, this clonotype turned up many times. This chain links TRBV7-8 with TRBJ2-3; D not resolved. This CDR3 spans 15 amino acids. CDR1 and CDR2 from the germline V gene are SGHVS and FQNEAQ. V was clipped by 1 base and J by 0 bases, with 8 bases between them. This CDR3 reads CASSLGSPSTDTQYF. Here the CDR3 DNA reads TGTGCCAGCAGCTTAGGCAGCCCTAGCACAGATACGCAGTATTTT.

This clonotype was counted ten times or more. V is TRBV18 and J is TRBJ2-7; the D is unclear. The V gene's germline CDR1 is KGHSH and CDR2 LQKENI. Trimming pared 5 bases from V and 3 bases from J, leaving 11 bases between. The CDR3 is 13 residues long. CDR3 residues: CASSATIGYEQYF. The CDR3 DNA reads as TGTGCCAGCTCAGCGACAATAGGCTACGAGCAGTACTTC.

In its sample, this clonotype was seen many times. CDR3 DNA sequence: TGCGCCAGCAGCTTGCGGGCCCTAGCGGGAGTATCAGATACGCAGTATTTT. Amino acid sequence: CASSLRALAGVSDTQYF. The chain carries TRBV5-1 and TRBJ2-3; 10 bases map to TRBD2. V gave up 1 base and J gave up 4 bases; unmatched junction bases: 9. The CDR3 consists of 17 residues. Germline lookup yields CDR1 SGHRS and CDR2 YFSETQ.